This T cell receptor (beta chain) came from a study of post-analysis software for immune sequencing data. Study-level background: The disease courses spanned relapsing-remitting, secondary progressive and progressive-relapsing forms of multiple sclerosis. Study-level findings and limits: Diversity measured as normalized Chao1 was significantly lower in multiple sclerosis patients than in controls. Controls had lower frequencies than patients of about 5 TRBV segments, which included TRBV5-6, TRBV5-1 and TRBV20-1.

The CDR3 totals 18 residues. V was trimmed by 5 bases and J by 3 bases, leaving 26 bases between them. Germline values: CDR1 SGHTA, CDR2 FQGNSA. This clonotype was observed a few times. Its antigen is not identified. Unique molecular identifiers were built into the TCR beta cDNA libraries. Each CDR3 protein is one row after TCRdb ran MiXCR on the PCR reads. The sample has 750,000 to 950,000 distinct CDR3 sequences, about half seen once. The rearrangement joins TRBV7-2 to TRBJ2-7, with D perhaps matching TRBD1 (8 bases). The receptor was isolated from a girl under 18 with multiple sclerosis. The sample was blood. CDR3 protein: CASSRQGSGGSLFYEQYF. DNA of the CDR3: TGTGCCAGCAGCCGACAGGGGAGCGGCGGGAGCCTCTTCTACGAGCAGTACTTC. Variable domain in full (rest from reference TRBV7-2 and TRBJ2-7): GAGVSQSPSNKVTEKGKDVELRCDPISGHTALYWYRQSLGQGLEFLIYFQGNSAPDKSGLPSDRFSAERTGGSVSTLTIQRTQQEDSAVYLCASSRQGSGGSLFYEQYFGPGTRLTVT.